The 21 T cell receptor beta chains below come from one sample, sequenced in a study of T-cell memory formation after mild COVID-19. Each CDR3 protein is one row after TCRdb ran MiXCR on the 5' RACE reads. Here the sample spans approximately 250,000 distinct CDR3 sequences, just over 15% being singletons. Sequencing was performed on PBMCs or a T cell subset sorted from them (not recorded which). These receptor sequences come from an adult woman who had mild COVID-19 (a few samples of this study predate the infection). Cell type and time point are not known.

The chain combines TRBV5-4 with TRBJ2-3; TRBD2 matches 14 bases. This CDR3 is built from 17 residues. The junction had 10 bases not matched to a gene; V was cut back by 4 bases and J by 6 bases. CDR1 SGHNT and CDR2 YYREEE come from the germline V gene (reference sequence). CDR3 bases: TGTGCCAGCAGCGGACTAGCGGGAGGTGTTTTTCCGGATACGCAGTATTTT. It encodes CASSGLAGGVFPDTQYF.

The chain joins TRBV5-6 to TRBJ2-7; 10 nucleotides line up with TRBD2. V trimming: 2 bases; J trimming: 6 bases; junction bases outside the gene matches: 8. There are 15 residues in the CDR3. The germline V gene encodes CDR1 SGHDT and CDR2 YYEEEE. CDR3 sequence reads: CASSLQAGGRSEQYF. The CDR3 DNA sequence: TGTGCCAGCAGCTTACAAGCGGGGGGGCGGAGCGAGCAGTACTTC.

The CDR3 DNA follows: TGTGCCACCAGCTCCCGCTGGGAGAATGAGCAGTTCTTC. Its translation is CATSSRWENEQFF. V usage is TRBV15 and J usage is TRBJ2-1, with D tentatively TRBD2 (5 bases). Germline V lookup: CDR1 LNHNV, CDR2 YYDKDF (reference sequence). CDR3 size: 13 residues. Trimming pared 5 bases from V and 7 bases from J, leaving 12 bases between.

The chain joins TRBV20-1 to TRBJ1-1; tentatively, D is TRBD1 (5 bases). Germline V gene data show CDR1 as DFQATT and CDR2 as SNEGSKA (reference sequence). The CDR3 has 17 residues. The V and J ends lost 7 bases and 1 base respectively, with 25 bases between them. The CDR3 nucleotides read TGCAGTGTTTTAACCGAGGGGATTTGGGGAGAGAACACTGAAGCTTTCTTT. Amino acids: CSVLTEGIWGENTEAFF.

This chain joins TRBV10-3 and TRBJ1-5; D gene unclear. CDR1 and CDR2 (germline): ENHRY, SYGVKD. Trimming stripped 3 bases from V and 3 bases from J, with 9 bases between. The CDR3 has 14 amino acids. The CDR3: CAISEWQNNQPQHF. CDR3 in DNA: TGTGCCATCAGTGAATGGCAGAACAATCAGCCCCAGCATTTT.

This clonotype was found a few times. The final CDR3 position lacks the conserved phenylalanine or tryptophan, pointing to a likely read error. The DNA is omitted, as the CDR3 cannot be located on it reliably, and the CDR3 follows TCRdb's listing. V usage is TRBV2 and J usage is TRBJ2-7; the D call in the table, TRBD2, was not verified against the DNA. CDR1 SNHLY and CDR2 FYNNEI come from the germline V gene. The CDR3 contains 12 residues when both ends are counted. CDR3 amino acids: CASSSGTSGILI.

The rearrangement links TRBV7-2 to TRBJ2-5, with TRBD1 as a possible D gene (5 bases). This CDR3 is 14 amino acids long. Germline lookup yields CDR1 SGHTA and CDR2 FQGNSA. Trimming pared 4 bases from V and 3 bases from J, leaving 12 bases between. The CDR3 nucleotides read TGTGCCAGCAGCTCTGGGGCTAAAAAAGAGACCCAGTACTTC. This sequence encodes CASSSGAKKETQYF.

V and J are TRBV5-1 and TRBJ1-1, with D unclear. CDR1 is SGHRS, CDR2 YFSETQ, per germline. Trimming took 3 bases from V and 0 from J, leaving 9 bases between them. The CDR3 extends over 14 amino acids. CDR3 protein: CASSSSVMNTEAFF. The CDR3 DNA reads TGCGCCAGCAGCTCTTCGGTGATGAACACTGAAGCTTTCTTT.

There are a few counts of this clonotype. The rearrangement joins TRBV7-2 to TRBJ1-6; D is unresolved. CDR1 is SGHTA and CDR2 is FQGNSA in the germline V gene. Trimming pared 3 bases from V and 0 bases from J, leaving 6 bases between. The CDR3 runs to 15 residues. CDR3 amino acids: CASSFASSYNSPLHF. CDR3 in DNA: TGTGCCAGCAGCTTTGCCAGCTCCTATAATTCACCCCTCCACTTT.

J is TRBJ1-4 and V is TRBV4-1; D remains ambiguous. CDR3 length: 15 amino acids. The V and J ends lost 6 bases and 1 base respectively, with 12 bases between them. Germline lookup yields CDR1 MGHRA and CDR2 YSYEKL. The CDR3 DNA is TGCGCCAGCAGTTTACGGGGTGGAACTAATGAAAAACTGTTTTTT. This encodes CASSLRGGTNEKLFF.

The chain employs TRBV7-2 and TRBJ2-1; D gene unclear. This CDR3 is 16 amino acids long. Trimming pared 5 bases from V and 4 bases from J, leaving 18 bases between. Germline values: CDR1 SGHTA, CDR2 FQGNSA. CDR3 coding DNA: TGTGCCAGCAGCATTCGCCCCGGTGGGCATTACAATGAGCAGTTCTTC. It specifies CASSIRPGGHYNEQFF.

V and J are TRBV12-3 or TRBV12-4 and TRBJ2-2, with a weak D call TRBD2 (5 bases). This CDR3 is 14 amino acids long. V gave up 0 bases and J gave up 12 bases, with 14 bases separating them. The CDR3 DNA sequence: TGTGCCAGCAGTTTAGCGTTTATGGGAGAGCAGCTGTTTTTT. This sequence encodes CASSLAFMGEQLFF.

The chain is built from TRBV5-6 and TRBJ2-7, with no clear D. Germline loops: CDR1 SGHDT, CDR2 YYEEEE. The CDR3 contains 15 residues. Trimming took off 3 bases at V and 6 bases at J, with 19 bases between the two ends. CDR3 in DNA: TGTGCCAGCAGCTCCAGCGAGGCGAGACTGGGCGAGCAGTACTTC. Translation: CASSSSEARLGEQYF.

This clonotype was seen more than once but under ten times. The rearrangement links TRBV29-1 to TRBJ1-1; D call uncertain. The germline CDR1 and CDR2 sequences are SQVTM and ANQGSEA. The CDR3 runs to 12 residues. V lost 6 bases and J 3 bases, leaving 11 bases between the germline ends. The CDR3 is CSVSHGDTEAFF. The CDR3 bases are TGCAGCGTAAGCCATGGGGACACTGAAGCTTTCTTT.

There are a few counts of this clonotype. The J gene is TRBJ1-1, the V gene TRBV29-1; no definite D call. V shed 0 bases and J shed 4 bases, with 12 bases lying between them. The germline CDR1 and CDR2 sequences are SQVTM and ANQGSEA. The CDR3 loop spans 14 amino acids. This CDR3 reads CSVEDLRVTTEAFF. In nucleotides, the CDR3 is TGCAGCGTTGAAGATCTCAGAGTAACCACTGAAGCTTTCTTT.

The chain uses TRBV29-1 and TRBJ1-2; 9 bases line up with TRBD1. The CDR3 sequence is 11 residues long. Germline V gives CDR1 SQVTM, CDR2 ANQGSEA. After removal of 4 bases from V and 6 bases from J, the junction contained 0 bases not matched to a gene. The CDR3: CSVGQGDGYTF. As DNA, the CDR3 is TGCAGCGTTGGACAGGGGGATGGCTACACCTTC.

This sequence joins TRBV7-2 and TRBJ2-1, with 7 bases that match TRBD2. The CDR3 covers 15 residues. Germline V gene data show CDR1 as SGHTA and CDR2 as FQGNSA. Trimming cost V 5 bases and J 8 bases; bases outside gene matches: 12. The CDR3 DNA sequence: TGTGCCAGCAGCCCCTGGACTAGAATCATGGATGAGCAGTTCTTC. This translates into CASSPWTRIMDEQFF. Using reference TRBV7-2 and TRBJ2-1 for the parts outside the CDR3, the full variable domain is GAGVSQSPSNKVTEKGKDVELRCDPISGHTALYWYRQSLGQGLEFLIYFQGNSAPDKSGLPSDRFSAERTGGSVSTLTIQRTQQEDSAVYLCASSPWTRIMDEQFFGPGTRLTVL.

There are a few counts of this clonotype. The V and J genes are TRBV7-3 and TRBJ2-6; D might be TRBD1 (5 bases). The V and J ends lost 2 bases and 4 bases respectively, with 9 bases between them. The CDR3 spans 15 residues. Germline values: CDR1 SGHTA, CDR2 FQGTGA. Here the CDR3 reads CASSLDPGGANVLTF. The CDR3 DNA follows: TGTGCCAGCAGCTTAGACCCAGGGGGGGCCAACGTCCTGACTTTC.

This sequence joins TRBV20-1 and TRBJ2-5; a possible D gene is TRBD2 (6 bases). Germline V gene data show CDR1 as DFQATT and CDR2 as SNEGSKA (reference sequence). This CDR3 spans 13 amino acids. Trimming took 0 bases from V and 2 from J, leaving 7 bases between them. In DNA, the CDR3 is TGCAGTGCTAGAGATAGCGGTCAAGAGACCCAGTACTTC. Translated: CSARDSGQETQYF.

Many counts were recorded for this clonotype. The chain joins TRBV3-1 to TRBJ1-3; a possible D gene is TRBD1 (6 bases). CDR1 is LGHDT and CDR2 is YNNKEL in the germline V gene (reference sequence). This CDR3 contains 15 residues. V lost 6 bases to trimming and J lost 5 bases, with 17 bases between them. Here the CDR3 reads CASSLKTGRRNTIYF. CDR3 bases: TGTGCCAGCAGTCTTAAAACAGGGAGAAGAAACACCATATATTTT.

This clonotype appeared a few times. V and J are TRBV20-1 and TRBJ1-1; unclear D gene. In germline, CDR1 is DFQATT, CDR2 SNEGSKA (reference sequence). V lost 0 bases and J 7 bases, leaving 12 bases between the germline ends. The CDR3 contains 13 residues. The CDR3: CSARDPGRNEAFF. CDR3 nucleotides: TGCAGTGCTAGAGACCCCGGACGGAATGAAGCTTTCTTT.